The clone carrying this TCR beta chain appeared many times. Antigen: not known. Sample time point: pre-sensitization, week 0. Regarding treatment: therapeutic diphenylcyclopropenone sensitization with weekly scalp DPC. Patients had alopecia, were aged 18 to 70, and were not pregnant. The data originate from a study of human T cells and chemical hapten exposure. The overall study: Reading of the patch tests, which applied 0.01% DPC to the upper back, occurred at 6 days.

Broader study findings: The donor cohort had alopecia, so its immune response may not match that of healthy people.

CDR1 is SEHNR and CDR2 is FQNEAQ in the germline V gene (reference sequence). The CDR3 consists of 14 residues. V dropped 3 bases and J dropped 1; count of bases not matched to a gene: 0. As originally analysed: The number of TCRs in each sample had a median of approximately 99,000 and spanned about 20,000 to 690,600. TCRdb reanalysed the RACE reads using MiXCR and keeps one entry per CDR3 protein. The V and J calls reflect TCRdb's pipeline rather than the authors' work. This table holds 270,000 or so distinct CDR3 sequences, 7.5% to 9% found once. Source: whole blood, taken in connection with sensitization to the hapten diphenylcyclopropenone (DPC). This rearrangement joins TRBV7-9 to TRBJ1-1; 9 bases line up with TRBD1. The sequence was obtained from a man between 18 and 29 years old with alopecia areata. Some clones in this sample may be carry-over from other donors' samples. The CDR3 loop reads CASSLGQGNTEAFF. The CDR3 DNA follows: TGTGCCAGCAGCTTGGGACAGGGGAACACTGAAGCTTTCTTT. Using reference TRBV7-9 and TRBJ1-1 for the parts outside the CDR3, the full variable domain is DTGVSQNPRHKITKRGQNVTFRCDPISEHNRLYWYRQTLGQGPEFLTYFQNEAQLEKSRLLSDRFSAERPKGSFSTLEIQRTEQGDSAMYLCASSLGQGNTEAFFGQGTRLTVV.